These 11 T cell receptor beta chains were sequenced from one sample in a study of CD8+CD57+ T cells in acquired aplastic anemia. By flow cytometry, patients selected for sequencing had shown an expansion of CD8+CD57+ cells. The study profiled TCR beta VDJ and CDR3 using genomic DNA as template. One entry per CDR3 protein results from TCRdb running MiXCR on the reads. The sample holds a few hundred thousand distinct CDR3 sequences, about 80% seen once. Sequences were obtained from sorted CD4+, CD8+, or CD8+CD57+ T cells (not recorded which) from PBMCs. The receptors were gathered from a human donor with aplastic anemia.

In the case of this clonotype: The junction shows a germline mismatch at one end, possibly a read error. This sequence joins TRBV7-9 and TRBJ2-3; the D call may be TRBD1 or TRBD2 (6 bases each). The CDR3 extends over 13 amino acids. The V gene's germline CDR1 is SEHNR and CDR2 FQNEAQ (reference sequence). CDR3 region: CASGDGGADEPHF. The CDR3 DNA sequence: TGTGCCAGCGGCGACGGGGGCGCAGACGAGCCGCATTTT.

With respect to this clonotype: Since the CDR3 does not end with the conserved phenylalanine or tryptophan, this likely comes from a read error. The limits of the CDR3 on the DNA are not certain, so only TCRdb's listed CDR3 is given. The rearrangement joins TRBV2 to TRBJ1-5; TRBD1, the table's D call, was not compared with the DNA. The CDR3 region is 15 residues in length, termini included. Germline CDR1 SNHLY, CDR2 FYNNEI. This CDR3 is CASGDGGTSTQYFDP.

The J gene is TRBJ1-1, the V gene TRBV7-8; D is ambiguous. The germline V gene has CDR1 SGHVS and CDR2 FQNEAQ. Trimming removed 5 bases at V and 8 bases at J, with 24 bases between. This CDR3 region has 16 residues. The CDR3, as DNA: TGTGCCAGCAGCATACCGGGCGGCCCGGTTACGCCGGAAGCTTTCTTT. Translated, it gives CASSIPGGPVTPEAFF.

The V call is TRBV7-2, the J call TRBJ1-3; 7 nucleotides match TRBD1. This CDR3 has 15 amino acids. After removal of 6 bases from V and 4 bases from J, the junction contained 9 bases not matched to a gene. The V gene's germline CDR1 is SGHTA and CDR2 FQGNSA. The DNA of the CDR3 is TGTGCCAGCAGTTCAGGGCCAGGGGGGGGAAACACCATATATTTT. Translation: CASSSGPGGGNTIYF.

The chain recombines TRBV19 with TRBJ2-5; D might be TRBD2 (6 bases). This CDR3 region has 14 residues. In germline, CDR1 is LNHDA, CDR2 SQIVND (reference sequence). V was clipped by 5 bases and J by 4 bases, with 14 bases between them. CDR3 residues: CASSAGRRVETQYF. The CDR3 DNA reads as TGTGCCAGTAGTGCGGGACGCCGGGTAGAGACCCAGTACTTC. The whole variable domain, filled in from reference TRBV19 and TRBJ2-5, reads DGGITQSPKYLFRKEGQNVTLSCEQNLNHDAMYWYRQDPGQGLRLIYYSQIVNDFQKGDIAEGYSVSREKKESFPLTVTSAQKNPTAFYLCASSAGRRVETQYFGPGTRLLVL.

The chain links TRBV7-2 to TRBJ2-2; TRBD1 or TRBD2 may be the D gene (5 bases each). This CDR3 region has 14 residues. Germline V gene data show CDR1 as SGHTA and CDR2 as FQGNSA. Trimming stripped 3 bases from V and 13 bases from J, with 18 bases between. CDR3 nucleotides: TGTGCCAGCAGCTTTGTTGGACGTCCCGGGACGCTGTTTTTT. Its translation: CASSFVGRPGTLFF. Based on the CDR3 plus reference TRBV7-2 and TRBJ2-2, the full variable domain is GAGVSQSPSNKVTEKGKDVELRCDPISGHTALYWYRQSLGQGLEFLIYFQGNSAPDKSGLPSDRFSAERTGGSVSTLTIQRTQQEDSAVYLCASSFVGRPGTLFFGEGSRLTVL.

Worth noting for this clonotype: The CDR3 end shows no conserved phenylalanine or tryptophan, and so a read error is likely. The gene calls are TRBV9 and TRBJ2-5; a weak D match, TRBD1 (7 bases). Trimming shortened V by 8 bases and J by 9 bases, and 17 bases separated the two germline ends. CDR1 and CDR2 (germline): SGDLS, YYNGEE. This CDR3 contains 12 residues. CDR3 sequence reads: CARKGAREAQYT. CDR3 nucleotides: TGTGCCAGAAAGGGGGCTAGGGAGGCCCAGTACACC.

Details on this clonotype: The germline gene is not matched at one end of the junction; a read error may be the cause. The chain recombines TRBV15 with TRBJ2-7; 8 bases fit TRBD2. This CDR3 spans 14 amino acids. From germline, CDR1 is LNHNV and CDR2 YYDKDF (reference sequence). The CDR3 is CASSFGGGYSEKYF. The CDR3 DNA reads TGTGCCAGCAGCTTCGGGGGGGGTTACTCCGAGAAGTACTTC.

This sequence joins TRBV7-2 and TRBJ2-6, with 8 positions matching TRBD1. The CDR3 has 16 residues. Trimming at V came to 6 bases and at J to 14 bases, leaving 18 bases not matched to a gene. The V gene's germline CDR1 is SGHTA and CDR2 FQGNSA. The CDR3 nucleotides are TGTGCCAGCAGTCCAGACAGGGGCAATTCACCCCTCCTCCTGACTTTC. This gives the protein CASSPDRGNSPLLLTF.

About this clonotype itself: A read error may produce the germline difference seen at one junction end. The chain couples TRBV9 to TRBJ2-1; D is perhaps TRBD2 (5 bases). This CDR3 is 15 amino acids long. CDR1 and CDR2 from the germline V gene are SGDLS and YYNGEE. For the CDR3, the DNA is TGTGCCAGTAGCCTAGGGAGCAGAGCCTACAATGAGGAGTTCTTC. This codes for CASSLGSRAYNEEFF. Supplemented by reference TRBV9 and TRBJ2-1, the full variable domain reads DSGVTQTPKHLITATGQRVTLRCSPRSGDLSVYWYQQSLDQGLQFLIQYYNGEERAKGNILERFSAQQFPDLHSELNLSSLELGDSALYFCASSLGSRAYNEEFFGPGTRLTVL.

As for this clonotype: One end of the junction does not line up with germline, which may come from a read error. This chain links TRBV7-2 with TRBJ2-3; 7 bases match TRBD2. Germline assignment: CDR1 SGHTA and CDR2 FQGNSA. The CDR3 spans 14 residues. In nucleotides, the CDR3 is TGTGCCAGCAGCTTTGGCGGGGGTCAGCAGACGCTCGAGTTT. It encodes CASSFGGGQQTLEF.